These 9 T cell receptor beta chains were sequenced from one sample in a study of identical twins. MiXCR was run by TCRdb on the 5' RACE reads, yielding one entry per CDR3 protein. The sample has fewer than 900,000 distinct CDR3 sequences; 15% to 20% are singletons. This sample also appeared in a second study, on T cells expressing NK-cell markers.

Material for sequencing was PBMCs. These receptors originate from a woman aged 18-29 years in good health.

This clonotype came up a few times. This chain links TRBV7-2 with TRBJ2-3; D possibly corresponds to TRBD1 (6 bases). The CDR3 loop spans 13 amino acids. CDR1 SGHTA and CDR2 FQGNSA come from the germline V gene. V gave up 5 bases and J gave up 6 bases, with 12 bases separating them. The CDR3 region is CASSSRQGDTQYF. The CDR3 DNA reads TGTGCCAGCAGCAGCCGCCAGGGGGATACGCAGTATTTT.

This clonotype came up a few times. The chain is built from TRBV20-1 and TRBJ2-1, with 10 bases aligning to TRBD2. The trim removed 2 bases at V and 6 bases at J, leaving 13 bases unmatched. Germline CDR1 is DFQATT and CDR2 is SNEGSKA (reference sequence). The CDR3 covers 17 residues. The CDR3 region is CSARSTSSGRAINEQFF. The CDR3 nucleotides read TGCAGTGCTAGATCCACTTCCAGCGGGAGGGCCATCAATGAGCAGTTCTTC.

About this clonotype itself: A read error is possible here, since a much larger clone lies one base away. The chain employs TRBV6-4 and TRBJ2-1, with TRBD2 identical over 8 bases. The germline gives CDR1 MRHNA, CDR2 SNTAGT. CDR3 length: 15 residues. CDR3 protein: CAGSHSGTSYNEQFF. The CDR3, as DNA: TGTGCCGGCAGTCATAGCGGGACTTCCTACAATGAGCAGTTCTTC.

The gene calls are TRBV7-2 and TRBJ2-2, with 8 positions matching TRBD1. The CDR3 covers 15 residues. Germline V gene lookup returns CDR1 SGHTA and CDR2 FQGNSA. V lost 3 bases, J lost 5 bases, and 5 bases stayed unmatched. The CDR3 is CASSFRGQVTGELFF. In DNA, the CDR3 is TGTGCCAGCAGCTTTAGGGGACAGGTGACCGGGGAGCTGTTTTTT.

J is TRBJ2-7 and V is TRBV29-1; no clear D. Trimming cost V 3 bases and J 1 base, with 19 bases left between them. CDR3 length equals 16 residues. CDR1 and CDR2 from the germline V gene are SQVTM and ANQGSEA. Here the CDR3 DNA reads TGCAGCGTTGATATTGAAGGCAGTGACCCTTCCTACGAGCAGTACTTC. Protein product: CSVDIEGSDPSYEQYF.

The V and J genes are TRBV5-1 and TRBJ2-1; 8 bases fit TRBD1. Germline V gene data show CDR1 as SGHRS and CDR2 as YFSETQ. This CDR3 comprises 17 residues. V shed 5 bases and J 0 bases; nucleotides not matched to a gene: 10. This chain's CDR3 is CASRGQESGYSYNEQFF. CDR3 in DNA: TGCGCCAGCAGGGGACAGGAGAGCGGGTACTCCTACAATGAGCAGTTCTTC.

There are many counts of this clonotype. V is TRBV5-5 and J is TRBJ1-2, with D possibly being TRBD1 (5 bases). Germline CDR1 and CDR2: SGHKS and YYEKEE (reference sequence). With 4 bases removed from V and 0 bases from J, the gap between germline ends came to 10 bases. The CDR3 contains 14 residues. This chain's CDR3 is CASSPGPTNYGYTF. The CDR3 nucleotides read TGTGCCAGCAGCCCGGGACCCACTAACTATGGCTACACCTTC.

The J gene is TRBJ2-2, the V gene TRBV15; TRBD2 is a possible D gene (5 bases). Per germline, CDR1 LNHNV and CDR2 YYDKDF (reference sequence). V was shortened by 8 bases and J by 0 bases, with 13 bases between the two germline ends. This CDR3 region has 15 residues. CDR3 region: CATEGRAANTGELFF. The CDR3 DNA follows: TGTGCCACCGAGGGTAGGGCTGCGAACACCGGGGAGCTGTTTTTT.

DNA for the CDR3: TGTGCCAGCAGTTTAAGGCAGGGTCTTCACGAGCAGTACTTC. Amino acids: CASSLRQGLHEQYF. The chain has TRBV12-3 or TRBV12-4 and TRBJ2-7; possibly TRBD1 for D (5 bases). This CDR3 has 14 amino acids. Trimming shortened V by 2 bases and J by 5 bases, and 13 bases separated the two germline ends.